This T cell receptor beta chain was sequenced in a study of blood T cells in healthy people across ages. Looking at the study overall: Per two T cells, template switching captured roughly one barcoded beta molecule. Study-level results: Strong correlation linked observed beta diversity and percent naive T cells. Naive CD4+ cells and diversity were both higher in long-lived donors than in aged donors.

Combining a sample-barcoded 5' primer with a J-beta primer mix, a second PCR ran for 7 to 11 cycles. Each of the cDNA molecules was tagged by a template-switch adaptor with 12 random nucleotides. TCRdb ran MiXCR on the 5' RACE reads and lists one entry per CDR3 protein. The sample lists 650,000 to 800,000 distinct CDR3 sequences, approximately 44% seen once, with around 21% in the top ten. This clonotype was seen only a few times. Its target is not known. Trimming pared 0 bases from V and 5 bases from J, leaving 12 bases between. The V gene's germline CDR1 is SGDLS and CDR2 YYNGEE. The CDR3 totals 15 residues.

The specimen sequenced was blood. This receptor was identified in a man in his 60s in good health. The chain has TRBV9 and TRBJ2-1, with D perhaps assigned TRBD1 or TRBD2 (5 bases each). DNA for the CDR3: TGTGCCAGCAGCGTAGCGGGGACGCAACACAATGAGCAGTTCTTC. Amino acid sequence: CASSVAGTQHNEQFF. Supplemented by reference TRBV9 and TRBJ2-1, the full variable domain reads DSGVTQTPKHLITATGQRVTLRCSPRSGDLSVYWYQQSLDQGLQFLIQYYNGEERAKGNILERFSAQQFPDLHSELNLSSLELGDSALYFCASSVAGTQHNEQFFGPGTRLTVL.